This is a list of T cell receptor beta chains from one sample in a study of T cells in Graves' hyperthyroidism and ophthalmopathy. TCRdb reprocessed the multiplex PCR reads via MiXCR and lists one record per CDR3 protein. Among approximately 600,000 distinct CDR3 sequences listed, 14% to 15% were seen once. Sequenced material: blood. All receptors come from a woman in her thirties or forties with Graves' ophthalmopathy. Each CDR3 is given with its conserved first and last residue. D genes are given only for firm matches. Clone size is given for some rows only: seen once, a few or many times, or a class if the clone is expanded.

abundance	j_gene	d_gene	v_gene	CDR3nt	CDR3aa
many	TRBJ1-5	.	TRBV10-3	TGTGCCATCAGTGTCGGGGGATTGGGTGAGAGCAATCAGCCCCAGCATTTT	CAISVGGLGESNQPQHF
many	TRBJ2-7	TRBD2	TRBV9	TGTGCCAGCAGCGTAACTAGCGGGAGTATCAACGAGCAGTACTTC	CASSVTSGSINEQYF
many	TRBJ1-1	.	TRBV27	TGTGCCAGCAGTTTACGTCCTTTATCGGGGGCGGGGAACACTGAAGCTTTCTTT	CASSLRPLSGAGNTEAFF
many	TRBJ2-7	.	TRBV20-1	TGCAGTGCTAGAGATATCGCCAGGGACTCCTACGAGCAGTACTTC	CSARDIARDSYEQYF
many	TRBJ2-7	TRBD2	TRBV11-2	TGTGCCAGCAGCCTTAGACTAGCGGGTCTATCCTACGAGCAGTACTTC	CASSLRLAGLSYEQYF
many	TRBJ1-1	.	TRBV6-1	TGTGCCAGCAGTGAAGTGGGCACTGAAGCTTTCTTT	CASSEVGTEAFF
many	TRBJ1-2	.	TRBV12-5	TGTGCTAGTGGTTTGGGGGCCTCTAACTATGGCTACACCTTC	CASGLGASNYGYTF
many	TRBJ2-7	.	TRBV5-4	TGTGCCAGCAGCTCCTCCACCGCGATTACTGAGCAGTACTTC	CASSSSTAITEQYF
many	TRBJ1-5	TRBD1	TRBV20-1	TGCAGTGCTAGAACCGGGACAGGGAATCAGCCCCAGCATTTT	CSARTGTGNQPQHF
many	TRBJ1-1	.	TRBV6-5	TGTGCCAGCAGTTACTTCGGGGTGAACACTGAAGCTTTCTTT	CASSYFGVNTEAFF
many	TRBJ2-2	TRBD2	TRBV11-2	TGTGCCAGCAGCTTAGGGACTAGTTGGACCGGGGAGCTGTTTTTT	CASSLGTSWTGELFF
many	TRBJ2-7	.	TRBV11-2	TGTGCCAGCAGCTTTCGCCGGGACTCGAAGGGTTACGAGCAGTACTTC	CASSFRRDSKGYEQYF
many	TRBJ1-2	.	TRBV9	TGTGCCAGCAGCGTAAGTCAGGGTGGTGGCTACACCTTC	CASSVSQGGGYTF
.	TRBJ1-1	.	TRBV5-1	TGCGCCAGCAGCTTGAGCGGGACGGCCTCTTTCCCTGAAGCTTTCTTT	CASSLSGTASFPEAFF